This passage covers 15 T cell receptor beta chains from one sample sequenced in a study of blood T cell repertoires in COVID-19 (TCRdb year 2020). The method behind the library was the immunoSEQ multiplex PCR assay. TCRdb's version of the immuneACCESS table is confined to in-frame rearrangements and falls short of the full clone set. An unresolved V gene accounts for under half of the shortfall where checked; the remainder is of unknown origin. This sample holds around 190,000 clones; around 89% were observed only once. The ten most abundant clones make up 4% to 5% of the sample. Sequencing was performed on peripheral blood. These receptors originate from a human donor in a cohort sampled during active COVID-19.

This chain links TRBV3-1 (or the pseudogene TRBV3-2) with TRBJ2-3, with D unclear. The CDR3 has 14 amino acids. The V end was cut by 5 bases, the J end by 3 bases, with 12 bases between. Germline-derived CDR1 and CDR2 are LGHDT and YNNKEL (reference sequence). This CDR3 is CASSERRRTDTQYF. The DNA for the CDR3 is TGTGCCAGCAGCGAACGTCGGAGAACAGATACGCAGTATTTT.

V and J are TRBV6-1 and TRBJ2-1; D unclear. The V end lost 2 bases, the J end lost 7 bases, and 6 bases lay between the germline ends. The CDR3 runs 12 residues. Germline CDR1 and CDR2: MNHNS and SASEGT. The CDR3 here is CASSERVNEQFF. CDR3 nucleotide sequence: TGTGCCAGCAGTGAACGGGTTAATGAGCAGTTCTTC.

The chain links TRBV10-3 to TRBJ2-5; D is perhaps TRBD1 (6 bases). V dropped 6 bases and J dropped 4 bases, with 15 bases sitting between them. The CDR3 extends over 14 amino acids. In germline, CDR1 is ENHRY, CDR2 SYGVKD. In DNA form, the CDR3 reads TGTGCCATCAGGACAGGTGAATTGGGAGAGACCCAGTACTTC. It specifies CAIRTGELGETQYF.

The genes are TRBV19 and TRBJ2-7; the match to TRBD2 covers 12 bases. Germline values: CDR1 LNHDA, CDR2 SQIVND (reference sequence). The CDR3 extends over 16 amino acids. V shed 6 bases, J shed 2 bases, and the junction held 8 bases outside the gene matches. The CDR3 nucleotides read TGTGCCAGTAGGCTGGCTACTAGCGGGGGGCCCTACGAGCAGTACTTC. Amino acids: CASRLATSGGPYEQYF.

The gene calls are TRBV5-8 and TRBJ2-1, with TRBD2 identical over 11 bases. The CDR3 is 16 residues long. Unmatched junction bases numbered 8, after V lost 5 bases and J lost 4 bases. Germline-derived CDR1 and CDR2 are SGHTS and YDEGEE. The CDR3 DNA follows: TGTGCCAGCAGTTTGATAGCGGGAGGGGGTTACAATGAGCAGTTCTTC. Encoded protein: CASSLIAGGGYNEQFF.

This clone was observed a handful of times. The gene calls are TRBV5-5 and TRBJ2-7; D possibly corresponds to TRBD1 (6 bases). The CDR3 runs 13 residues. Germline V gene lookup returns CDR1 SGHKS and CDR2 YYEKEE (reference sequence). Deletions cut 2 bases from V and 2 bases from J, with 8 bases between. The CDR3, as DNA: TGTGCCAGCAGCTTCACAGGGACCTACGAGCAGTACTTC. Its translation: CASSFTGTYEQYF.

V and J are TRBV7-9 and TRBJ2-7; TRBD1 might be the D (5 bases). Trimming took off 4 bases at V and 3 bases at J, with 16 bases between the two ends. The CDR3 runs to 15 residues. Germline V lookup: CDR1 SEHNR, CDR2 FQNEAQ (reference sequence). The CDR3 DNA reads TGTGCCAGCAGCTCTAGTGGCAGGGCTAACTACGAGCAGTACTTC. Its translation: CASSSSGRANYEQYF.

The chain uses TRBV5-6 and TRBJ2-3, with D tentatively TRBD1 (6 bases). This CDR3 contains 15 residues. The germline gives CDR1 SGHDT, CDR2 YYEEEE. Trimming took off 4 bases at V and 1 base at J, with 13 bases between the two ends. CDR3: CASSQDRKGTDTQYF. The CDR3 bases are TGTGCCAGCAGCCAGGACAGAAAAGGCACAGATACGCAGTATTTT. The complete variable domain, with remaining parts taken from reference TRBV5-6 and TRBJ2-3, reads DAGVTQSPTHLIKTRGQQVTLRCSPKSGHDTVSWYQQALGQGPQFIFQYYEEEERQRGNFPDRFSGHQFPNYSSELNVNALLLGDSALYLCASSQDRKGTDTQYFGPGTRLTVL.

This rearrangement joins TRBV7-6 to TRBJ2-3, with D perhaps TRBD2 (6 bases). CDR3 length: 16 amino acids. Germline V gene data show CDR1 as SGHVS and CDR2 as FNYEAQ. V lost 1 base, J lost 6 bases, and 17 bases lay in between. The CDR3, as DNA: TGTGCCAGCAGCTTAGGGTGGCGGGGTCAGCGGGATACGCAGTATTTT. Translation: CASSLGWRGQRDTQYF.

As DNA, the CDR3 is TGTGCCAGCAGTTTTAAGGACAGCTATGGCTACACCTTC. Translating gives CASSFKDSYGYTF. The chain is built from TRBV27 and TRBJ1-2; TRBD1 might be the D (6 bases). Germline V gene sequence: CDR1 MNHEY, CDR2 SMNVEV (reference sequence). Deletions cut 3 bases from V and 4 bases from J, with 9 bases between. There are 13 residues in the CDR3.

V usage is TRBV5-1 and J usage is TRBJ1-2; 7 bases align to TRBD1. Germline values: CDR1 SGHRS, CDR2 YFSETQ. The CDR3 is 14 amino acids. V shed 1 base and J 2 bases; nucleotides not matched to a gene: 2. The CDR3 coding sequence is TGCGCCAGCAGCTTGTCGGGACAGAACTATGGCTACACCTTC. Amino acids: CASSLSGQNYGYTF.

The chain combines TRBV7-9 with TRBJ1-1; D might be TRBD1 (6 bases). The CDR3 consists of 15 residues. Germline V CDR1 and CDR2: SEHNR, FQNEAQ (reference sequence). V lost 2 bases and J lost 2, with 12 bases in between. The CDR3 sequence: CASSLLQGSNTEAFF. The CDR3, as DNA: TGTGCCAGCAGCTTACTTCAGGGGTCCAACACTGAAGCTTTCTTT.

The chain recombines TRBV5-4 with TRBJ1-1, with unresolved D. The CDR3 length is 12 residues. V was clipped by 4 bases and J by 2 bases, with 6 bases between them. From germline, CDR1 is SGHNT and CDR2 YYREEE (reference sequence). The DNA of the CDR3 is TGTGCCAGCAGCGGGAGTAACACTGAAGCTTTCTTT. Translating gives CASSGSNTEAFF.

The V gene is TRBV6-6, the J gene TRBJ1-6; weak D call: TRBD1 (6 bases). Trimming stripped 7 bases from V and 4 bases from J, with 14 bases between. Germline V CDR1 and CDR2: MNHNY, SVGAGI (reference sequence). The CDR3 sequence is 15 residues long. The CDR3 region has the DNA TGTGCCAGCATCGAAGGACAGAAGTATAATTCACCCCTCCACTTT. It specifies CASIEGQKYNSPLHF.

The rearrangement joins TRBV11-2 to TRBJ1-1; perhaps TRBD1 as D (6 bases). With 5 bases removed from V and 11 bases from J, the gap between germline ends came to 18 bases. This CDR3 has 13 residues. The germline CDR1 and CDR2 sequences are SGHAT and FQNNGV. The CDR3, as DNA: TGTGCCAGCAGCGCCGCCCCGGGGGGGGCGGCTTTCTTT. Its protein is CASSAAPGGAAFF.